This T cell receptor (beta chain) comes out of a study of blood T cell repertoires in COVID-19. Original analysis: Using reference gene primer amplification, nucleated cell counts were estimated. The data were produced by immunoSEQ multiplex PCR, yet TCRdb's version contains in-frame clones alone and is incomplete. V and J calls plus clone size are reproduced from that table; the DNA served to infer D and trimming. The sample contains approximately 110,000 clones, around 81% of which appear only once. The ends lost 5 bases at V and 4 bases at J; junction bases unmatched: 14. Germline loops: CDR1 MNHEY, CDR2 SVGEGT. The length of the CDR3 is 17 residues.

The chain combines TRBV6-2 or TRBV6-3 with TRBJ2-5; 9 bases line up with TRBD2. The source of this sequence is a woman in her 70s with acute or convalescent COVID-19. The material sequenced was peripheral blood. Written as DNA, the CDR3 is TGTGCCAGCAGTCCCGGGACTAGCTTTGTATTCGGAGAGACCCAGTACTTC. Residues: CASSPGTSFVFGETQYF.